This T cell receptor beta chain was sequenced during a study of T cells in Graves' hyperthyroidism and ophthalmopathy. The study, taken as a whole, reports: Separating ophthalmopathy from stable hyperthyroidism was achieved by a 13 V-J model. Most expanded thyroid clonotypes above 0.001 recurred in blood.

For this clonotype: No antigen is known for it. This clone may be a read error of a much larger clone one base away.

TCR beta CDR3 regions were amplified from RNA transcripts. Researchers ran a first-round RT-PCR on the TCR CDR3 using the HTBI primer set. One entry per CDR3 protein results from TCRdb running MiXCR on the multiplex PCR reads. This sample has 700,000 to 950,000 distinct CDR3 sequences, with around a third found just once. The CDR3 is 15 amino acids. Per the germline V gene, CDR1 is KGHDR and CDR2 is SFDVKD. Pregnant or lactating patients were excluded, as were those with uncontrolled infection or other autoimmune disease. Clinical symptoms, serum thyroxine, TRAb, thyroid ultrasound and orbital computed tomography established diagnosis.

The TCR was taken from a woman in her forties with Graves' hyperthyroidism. Sequencing was carried out using blood. The J gene is TRBJ2-2, the V gene TRBV24-1, with TRBD1 matching over 11 bases. The CDR3 region has the DNA TGTGCCAGCAGTCGGACAGGGGGCGACATCGGGGAGCTGTTTTTT. It yields the protein CASSRTGGDIGELFF.